A selection of T cell receptor beta chains follows, all from one sample in a study of response to subunit inactivated influenza vaccine. Using its own MiXCR run on the RT-PCR reads, TCRdb lists one record per CDR3 protein. The repertoire includes hundreds of thousands of distinct CDR3 sequences, 14% of them detected once, and less than 8.5% sits in the top ten. The sequences come from PBMCs from blood, collected less than 15 days before vaccination. The source is a man in his fifties who received an inactivated influenza vaccine. CDR3s include the opening cysteine and the closing phenylalanine or tryptophan. Each record gives: J gene, V gene, CDR3 protein.

TRBJ1-1	TRBV15	CATSRDGALGQKAFF
TRBJ2-7	TRBV7-2	CASRDSLYEQYF
TRBJ2-2	TRBV5-1	CASSPDGFPGELFF
TRBJ2-3	TRBV28	CASSFGGSGTGWVQDTQYF
TRBJ2-2	TRBV6-1	CASSAGNLLSGVNTGELFF
TRBJ2-2	TRBV5-6	CASSLVRVAGDPTGELFF
TRBJ1-2	TRBV6-1	CASRTPRTGGNYGYTF
TRBJ1-2	TRBV7-2	CASSRDKPYGYTF
TRBJ2-1	TRBV6-5	CASSYRANTPGTEQFF
TRBJ1-1	TRBV12-3/TRBV12-4	CASRRDRSFGEAFF
TRBJ2-3	TRBV19	CASSMRGTDTQYF
TRBJ2-7	TRBV5-6	CASSYDRDYEQYF
TRBJ2-5	TRBV28	CASSLKTETQYF